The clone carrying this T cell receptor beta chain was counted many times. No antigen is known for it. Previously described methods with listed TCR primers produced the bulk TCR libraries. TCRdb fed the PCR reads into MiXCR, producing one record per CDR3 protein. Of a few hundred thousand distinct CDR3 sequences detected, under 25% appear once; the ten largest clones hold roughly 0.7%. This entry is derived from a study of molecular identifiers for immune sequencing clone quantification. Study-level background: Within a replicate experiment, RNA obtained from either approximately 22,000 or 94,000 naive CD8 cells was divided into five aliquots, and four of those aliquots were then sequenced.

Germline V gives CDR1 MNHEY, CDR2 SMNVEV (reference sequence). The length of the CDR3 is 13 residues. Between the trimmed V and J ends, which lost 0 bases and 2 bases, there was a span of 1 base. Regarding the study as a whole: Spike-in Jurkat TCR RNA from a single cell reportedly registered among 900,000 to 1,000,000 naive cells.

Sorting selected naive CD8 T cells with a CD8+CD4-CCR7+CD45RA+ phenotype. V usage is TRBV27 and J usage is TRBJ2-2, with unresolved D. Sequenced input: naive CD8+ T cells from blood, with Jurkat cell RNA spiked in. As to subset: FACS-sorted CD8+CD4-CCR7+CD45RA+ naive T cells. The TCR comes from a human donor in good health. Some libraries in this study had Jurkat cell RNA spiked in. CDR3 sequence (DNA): TGTGCCAGCAGTTTATCAAACACCGGGGAGCTGTTTTTT. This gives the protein CASSLSNTGELFF.